The entry below describes one TCR beta chain. V was cut by 3 bases and J by 3 bases, with 15 bases left in between. Germline-derived CDR1 and CDR2 are GTSNPN and SVGIG (reference sequence). The CDR3 runs to 16 residues. The sample originates from a study of blood T cell repertoires in COVID-19. Clones were sequenced by immunoSEQ multiplex PCR, and TCRdb holds only the in-frame ones, with some missing. Of 250,000 or so clones listed, approximately 85% are singletons. The source of this sequence is a woman in her 30s with acute or convalescent COVID-19. The chain combines TRBV30 with TRBJ1-6; D remains ambiguous. Material: peripheral blood. This chain's CDR3 is CAWSLSSVNYNSPLHF. The CDR3 coding sequence is TGTGCCTGGAGCCTTTCCAGTGTCAACTATAATTCACCCCTCCACTTT.